The 22 T cell receptor beta chains listed next were all sequenced from one sample in a study of T-cell memory formation after mild COVID-19. TCRdb re-called the 5' RACE reads through MiXCR, storing one row per CDR3 protein. Here the sample spans fewer than 150,000 distinct CDR3 sequences, over 20% being singletons. Sample: PBMCs or a T cell subset sorted from them (not recorded which). These receptors were collected from a young man who had mild COVID-19 (a few samples of this study predate the infection). Cell type and time point are not known.

The sample holds a few counts of this clonotype. The J gene is TRBJ2-1, the V gene TRBV5-1; 13 positions agree with TRBD2. The CDR3 spans 15 residues. The germline V gene has CDR1 SGHRS and CDR2 YFSETQ. The junction had 3 bases not matched to a gene; V was cut back by 4 bases and J by 5 bases. Here the CDR3 DNA reads TGCGCCAGCAGCATCGGACTAGCGGGGGACAATGAGCAGTTCTTC. Translated: CASSIGLAGDNEQFF.

This sequence joins TRBV27 and TRBJ2-7, with D tentatively TRBD2 (6 bases). Trimming removed 6 bases at V and 3 bases at J, with 9 bases between. The CDR3 runs 12 residues. Germline assignment: CDR1 MNHEY and CDR2 SMNVEV (reference sequence). CDR3 sequence (DNA): TGTGCCAGCAGGGGACTTCTCTACGAGCAGTACTTC. This encodes CASRGLLYEQYF.

The chain carries TRBV5-5 and TRBJ2-5; D ambiguous. CDR3 length: 16 residues. The V and J ends lost 0 bases and 5 bases respectively, with 17 bases between them. Germline CDR1 reads SGHKS; CDR2 reads YYEKEE (reference sequence). The CDR3 sequence: CASSLEGPFKDETQYF. The CDR3 DNA is TGTGCCAGCAGCTTGGAAGGACCGTTTAAGGACGAGACCCAGTACTTC.

This clonotype was observed a handful of times. The chain recombines TRBV4-2 with TRBJ2-6; TRBD2 matches 9 bases. Germline CDR1 reads LGHNA; CDR2 reads YNFKEQ. The J segment lost 0 bases and the V segment lost 3 bases, leaving 0 bases of the junction unmatched. CDR3 size: 16 residues. The CDR3: CASSQRGGSGANVLTF. The CDR3 DNA is TGTGCCAGCAGCCAGCGGGGGGGCTCTGGGGCCAACGTCCTGACTTTC.

The chain uses TRBV7-9 and TRBJ1-5; D not certain. CDR1 SEHNR and CDR2 FQNEAQ come from the germline V gene (reference sequence). The germline V and J ends were trimmed by 1 base and 3 bases, with 7 bases remaining between them. CDR3 size: 14 residues. CDR3 sequence: CASSLGRPNQPQHF. CDR3 coding DNA: TGTGCCAGCAGCTTAGGCAGACCCAATCAGCCCCAGCATTTT.

This clonotype was recorded a few times. The chain carries TRBV7-2 and TRBJ2-2, with D uncertain. The germline V gene encodes CDR1 SGHTA and CDR2 FQGNSA. The CDR3 has 12 amino acids. V lost 7 bases, J lost 4 bases, and 7 bases lay in between. This CDR3 reads CASTLGTGELFF. CDR3 sequence (DNA): TGTGCCAGCACCCTAGGCACCGGGGAGCTGTTTTTT.

This clonotype was counted at least ten times. The chain joins TRBV12-3 or TRBV12-4 to TRBJ2-5; D is unresolved. Trimming took 5 bases from V and 2 from J, leaving 0 bases between them. CDR3 size: 10 residues. This chain's CDR3 is CASSQETQYF. DNA of the CDR3: TGTGCCAGCAGTCAAGAGACCCAGTACTTC.

The sample holds a few counts of this clonotype. In DNA form, the CDR3 reads TGTGCCAGCAGTTCCACGCCCGGGACTAGCGAAAAAGAGACCCAGTACTTC. As protein: CASSSTPGTSEKETQYF. The rearrangement joins TRBV6-2 or TRBV6-3 to TRBJ2-5, with 10 bases fitting TRBD2. V lost 4 bases to trimming and J lost 3 bases; unmatched junction nucleotides: 11. This CDR3 has 17 residues. The germline gives CDR1 MNHEY, CDR2 SVGEGT.

The sample holds a few counts of this clonotype. CDR3 amino acids: CASSLGDGMNTEAFF. CDR3 coding DNA: TGTGCCAGCAGCTTGGGGGACGGCATGAACACTGAAGCTTTCTTT. This chain uses TRBV7-8 with TRBJ1-1; D might be TRBD1 (5 bases). V dropped 3 bases and J dropped 0 bases, with 11 bases sitting between them. CDR3 length: 15 residues. Germline V gene sequence: CDR1 SGHVS, CDR2 FQNEAQ.

V usage is TRBV10-3 and J usage is TRBJ2-3, with D maybe TRBD2 (5 bases). V was cut by 0 bases and J by 7 bases, with 14 bases left in between. The CDR3 runs to 15 residues. Germline V gene data show CDR1 as ENHRY and CDR2 as SYGVKD. This CDR3 is CAISESTRGRNTQYF. CDR3 DNA sequence: TGTGCCATCAGTGAGTCGACCCGTGGGAGAAATACGCAGTATTTT.

There are a few counts of this clonotype. The rearrangement links TRBV5-1 to TRBJ2-2; no clear D gene. This CDR3 is 15 amino acids long. Trimming took 0 bases from V and 0 from J, leaving 6 bases between them. The germline V gene encodes CDR1 SGHRS and CDR2 YFSETQ. Here the CDR3 DNA reads TGCGCCAGCAGCTTGGGGGTTGCGAACACCGGGGAGCTGTTTTTT. The encoded protein is CASSLGVANTGELFF.

The genes are TRBV7-9 and TRBJ1-4, with D uncertain. Germline CDR1 SEHNR, CDR2 FQNEAQ (reference sequence). This CDR3 spans 15 amino acids. V gave up 5 bases and J gave up 8 bases, with 18 bases separating them. CDR3 sequence reads: CASSPSGPGREKLFF. The DNA for the CDR3 is TGTGCCAGCAGCCCAAGCGGACCCGGTCGGGAAAAACTGTTTTTT.

The gene calls are TRBV6-4 and TRBJ2-3; 8 bases map to TRBD2. J was trimmed by 5 bases and V by 5 bases; bases with no gene match: 3. The V gene's germline CDR1 is MRHNA and CDR2 SNTAGT. This CDR3 has 13 residues. CDR3 residues: CASSRGGEDTQYF. Written as DNA, the CDR3 is TGTGCCAGCAGTCGGGGGGGAGAAGATACGCAGTATTTT.

This clonotype was observed many times. The chain is built from TRBV29-1 and TRBJ1-1; D is perhaps TRBD1 (5 bases). Trimming removed 3 bases at V and 1 base at J, with 12 bases between. The CDR3 length is 14 residues. Germline loops: CDR1 SQVTM, CDR2 ANQGSEA. CDR3 in DNA: TGCAGCGTTGATACGACAGAGGGGAACACTGAAGCTTTCTTT. Translating gives CSVDTTEGNTEAFF.

CDR3 coding DNA: TGCAGCGTTGGCTTCCCTGAAGCTTTCTTT. It codes for CSVGFPEAFF. The chain joins TRBV29-1 to TRBJ1-1; no reliable D call. Germline lookup yields CDR1 SQVTM and CDR2 ANQGSEA. The germline V and J ends were trimmed by 4 bases and 6 bases, with 6 bases remaining between them. The CDR3 spans 10 residues.

This clonotype was counted a few times. This chain uses TRBV15 with TRBJ2-7, with D perhaps matching TRBD1 (5 bases). Germline CDR1 LNHNV, CDR2 YYDKDF (reference sequence). The CDR3 sequence is 14 residues long. V was cut by 0 bases and J by 6 bases, with 12 bases left in between. The CDR3 nucleotides are TGTGCCACCAGCAGAGAGTTAGGGGTTGGCGAGCAGTACTTC. It yields the protein CATSRELGVGEQYF.

The chain recombines TRBV5-1 with TRBJ2-7; D gene unclear. The CDR3 extends over 14 amino acids. Germline V lookup: CDR1 SGHRS, CDR2 YFSETQ. With 0 bases removed from V and 3 bases from J, the gap between germline ends came to 10 bases. Written as DNA, the CDR3 is TGCGCCAGCAGCTTGGGAGACGGGCGCTACGAGCAGTACTTC. It codes for CASSLGDGRYEQYF.

This rearrangement joins TRBV7-3 to TRBJ1-1; 9 bases are a match to TRBD1. V was pared by 2 bases and J by 2 bases, with 9 bases of the junction left unmatched. The germline CDR1 and CDR2 sequences are SGHTA and FQGTGA. This CDR3 region has 17 residues. CDR3 sequence (DNA): TGTGCCAGCAGCTTAGGTCCCGTGGGACAGGGAAACACTGAAGCTTTCTTT. It yields the protein CASSLGPVGQGNTEAFF.

The V call is TRBV6-1, the J call TRBJ2-5; D may be TRBD1 or TRBD2 (5 bases each). The CDR3 has 15 amino acids. Germline CDR1 MNHNS, CDR2 SASEGT. Trimming took off 1 base at V and 4 bases at J, with 13 bases between the two ends. CDR3 amino acids: CASSEGGGQGETQYF. In DNA form, the CDR3 reads TGTGCCAGCAGTGAAGGGGGCGGGCAGGGAGAGACCCAGTACTTC.

The chain combines TRBV12-3 or TRBV12-4 with TRBJ1-6, with TRBD1 identical over 9 bases. V gave up 6 bases and J gave up 10 bases; unmatched junction bases: 7. This CDR3 is built from 14 residues. The CDR3 nucleotides are TGTGCCAGCAGCACGACAGGGGGTGGATCACCCCTCCACTTT. It codes for CASSTTGGGSPLHF.

The V call is TRBV10-3, the J call TRBJ1-2; a possible D gene is TRBD1 (6 bases). With 3 bases removed from V and 5 bases from J, the gap between germline ends came to 13 bases. The CDR3 runs to 14 residues. CDR1 and CDR2 from the germline V gene are ENHRY and SYGVKD. As DNA, the CDR3 is TGTGCCATCAGTGACGGGGGCATTGTTTATGGCTACACCTTC. As protein: CAISDGGIVYGYTF.

This clonotype has more than one count but fewer than ten. The rearrangement links TRBV12-3 or TRBV12-4 to TRBJ2-3; unclear D gene. The CDR3 sequence is 14 residues long. Between the trimmed V and J ends, which lost 4 bases and 0 bases, there was a span of 8 bases. CDR3 sequence: CASSWVHSTDTQYF. DNA of the CDR3: TGTGCCAGCAGTTGGGTCCACAGCACAGATACGCAGTATTTT.